The rows below give T cell receptor beta chains drawn from one sample of a study of PD-L1 blockade in urothelial cancer. TCRdb's copy holds only in-frame clones and misses some; the assay was immunoSEQ multiplex PCR. The table lists 90,000 or so clones, 70% to 90% of them singletons. This sample comprised PBMCs, obtained around atezolizumab (anti-PD-L1) treatment. The receptors originated from a woman older than 75 with urothelial cancer. Each CDR3 is given with its conserved first and last residue. The D gene is left open where the match is weak. Some rows mark clone size as missing; the rest say once, few, many or name a class of expanded clone.

>TRBV5-5|TRBJ2-7|NA|NA|15
TGTGCCAGCAGCTTGGCAGGGGATAGCTCCTACGAGCAGTACTTC
CASSLAGDSSYEQYF
>TRBV30|TRBJ2-2|NA|NA|13
TGTGCCTGGAGTGTACTCCCTACCGGGGAGCTGTTTTTT
CAWSVLPTGELFF
>TRBV6-6|TRBJ1-3|NA|NA|16
TGTGCCAGCAGTACCCCCGCTGTGAGGTCTGGAAACACCATATATTTT
CASSTPAVRSGNTIYF
>TRBV6-6|TRBJ1-5|NA|TRBD1|13
TGTGCCAGCAGTCAGGGGGCCTCTCAGCCCCAGCATTTT
CASSQGASQPQHF
>TRBV7-9|TRBJ1-1|once|NA|15
TGTGCCAGCAGCTTAAACGGGGAGTTGAGCACTGAAGCTTTCTTT
CASSLNGELSTEAFF
>TRBV6-1|TRBJ2-7|NA|TRBD1|14
TGTGCCAGCAGAGCCGGGACAGGGGCGGGCGAGCAGTACTTC
CASRAGTGAGEQYF
>TRBV7-2|TRBJ1-1|NA|NA|15
TGTGCCAGCAGCTTTACAGGGACCTTGAACACTGAAGCTTTCTTT
CASSFTGTLNTEAFF
>TRBV29-1|TRBJ2-1|NA|TRBD2|17
TGCAGCGTTGAAGGTACTAGCGGGAATCAGCGGTATAATGAGCAGTTCTTC
CSVEGTSGNQRYNEQFF
>TRBV7-9|TRBJ1-1|NA|NA|14
TGTGCCAGCAGCTCGAGGACAGTTTCCACTGAAGCTTTCTTT
CASSSRTVSTEAFF
>TRBV18|TRBJ2-7|once|NA|16
TGTGCCAGCTCACCACGGGTGGTCCCGGCGGCCTACGAGCAGTACTTC
CASSPRVVPAAYEQYF
>TRBV7-2|TRBJ2-3|NA|NA|15
TGTGCCAGCAGCTTAGCGAGGCTGGACACAGATACGCAGTATTTT
CASSLARLDTDTQYF
>TRBV6-5|TRBJ2-1|NA|NA|10
TGTGCCACCGGTGAATGGGAGCAGTTCTTC
CATGEWEQFF
>TRBV6-1|TRBJ2-1|once|TRBD2|15
TGTGCCAGCGGACTAGCGGGAGGCTCCTACAATGAGCAGTTCTTC
CASGLAGGSYNEQFF
>TRBV28|TRBJ2-2|NA|NA|17
TGTGCCAGCAGTTTGAGATCAGCGATGTCGAACACCGGGGAGCTGTTTTTT
CASSLRSAMSNTGELFF
>TRBV27|TRBJ1-5|NA|NA|15
TGTGCCAGCAGTTTATCGTTGGGGGCTAGGCAGCCCCAGCATTTT
CASSLSLGARQPQHF
>TRBV5-6|TRBJ2-5|NA|NA|13
TGTGCCAGCAGCCTGACACTGCAAGAGACCCAGTACTTC
CASSLTLQETQYF
>TRBV2|TRBJ1-1|NA|NA|14
TGTGCCAGCAGTGGACAACAACAGGGTTTGTCCGCTTTCTTT
CASSGQQQGLSAFF
>TRBV27|TRBJ1-2|NA|NA|13
TGTGCCAGCCACCCCGGAGGGAACTATGGCTACACCTTC
CASHPGGNYGYTF
>TRBV7-8|TRBJ1-1|NA|NA|14
TGTGCCAGCAGCCCGCGTTCGGGAAGCACTGAAGCTTTCTTT
CASSPRSGSTEAFF
>TRBV9|TRBJ2-2|NA|TRBD2|16
TGTGCCAGCAGCGTCCTAGCGGGAGGTTCATCCGGGGAGCTGTTTTTT
CASSVLAGGSSGELFF
>TRBV5-6|TRBJ1-3|NA|NA|12
TGTGCCAGCAGCCGCTCTGGAAACACCATATATTTT
CASSRSGNTIYF
>TRBV5-6|TRBJ2-3|NA|TRBD2|17
TGTGCCAGCAGCTACCCCTGGACTAGCGGTGTGGCAGATACGCAGTATTTT
CASSYPWTSGVADTQYF
>TRBV28|TRBJ2-7|NA|NA|17
TGTGCCAGCAGTGATGCGATGGGCCTTGAGAGCTCCTACGAGCAGTACTTC
CASSDAMGLESSYEQYF
>TRBV2|TRBJ1-4|NA|NA|20
TGTGCCAGCAGGGAATACAGGGTTCTCGCCCCGACTTATCCCGATGAAAAACTGTTTTTT
CASREYRVLAPTYPDEKLFF
>TRBV15|TRBJ1-2|NA|NA|14
TGTGCCACCAGCAGTCCCACAGGGATCTATGGCTACACCTTC
CATSSPTGIYGYTF
>TRBV25-1|TRBJ2-7|NA|TRBD1|13
TGTGCCAGCAGGGACAGGGGGAGGGACGAGCAGTACTTC
CASRDRGRDEQYF
>TRBV5-1|TRBJ1-1|NA|NA|13
TGCGCCAGCAAGGTCGGCACGGGCACTGAAGCTTTCTTT
CASKVGTGTEAFF
>TRBV5-6|TRBJ2-7|NA|NA|15
TGTGCCAGCAGCTTGGGGCGTCGGGGGACTTACGAGCAGTACTTC
CASSLGRRGTYEQYF
>TRBV7-9|TRBJ2-5|NA|TRBD1|15
TGTGCCAGCAGCCTAAGGACAGGGGTACAGGAGACCCAGTACTTC
CASSLRTGVQETQYF
>TRBV6-1|TRBJ2-3|NA|TRBD2|15
TGTGCCAGCAGTGGTTTAGCGGGAGGGCCAGATACGCAGTATTTT
CASSGLAGGPDTQYF
>TRBV7-3|TRBJ2-5|once|TRBD2|16
TGTGCCAGCAGCCCCACGGGAGCGGGAAGGCAAGAGACCCAGTACTTC
CASSPTGAGRQETQYF
>TRBV7-9|TRBJ2-3|NA|TRBD2|16
TGTGCCAGCAGCTTAGCGATAATAGCGGGAGGTCATACGCAGTATTTT
CASSLAIIAGGHTQYF
>TRBV30|TRBJ2-1|few|NA|13
TGTGCCTGGAGTACTGGACACTCCGGTATTCGGTTCTTC
CAWSTGHSGIRFF
>TRBV4-1|TRBJ2-7|NA|TRBD1|17
TGCGCCAGCAGCCGCGCGTTACAGGGGGCAAGTAGTGTCGAGCAGTACTTC
CASSRALQGASSVEQYF
>TRBV11-3|TRBJ2-1|NA|TRBD2|14
TGTGCCAGCAGCTTACCCCGAGCGGGGAATGAGCAGTTCTTC
CASSLPRAGNEQFF
>TRBV7-9|TRBJ2-7|NA|TRBD2|14
TGTGCCAGCAAATCCCGGGAGGGAGTGCGCGAGCAGTACTTC
CASKSREGVREQYF
>TRBV6-5|TRBJ1-1|once|NA|13
TGTGCCAGCAGTTATGGACAACACACTGAAGCTTTCTTT
CASSYGQHTEAFF
>TRBV30|TRBJ2-7|NA|NA|14
TGTGCCTGGGATGGCGAGGGCCGGGGCTACGAGCAGTACTTC
CAWDGEGRGYEQYF
>TRBV5-1|TRBJ2-7|NA|TRBD1|14
TGCGCCAGCAGCTTGGGACAGGGGGCGAACGAGCAGTACTTC
CASSLGQGANEQYF
>TRBV28|TRBJ1-1|NA|TRBD1|14
TGTGCCAGCAGTTTAGACAGGGGGCCCACTGAAGCTTTCTTT
CASSLDRGPTEAFF
>TRBV7-6|TRBJ2-3|once|NA|15
TGTGCCAGCAGCTTAGGGAACAGGGCTGGACATACGCAGTATTTT
CASSLGNRAGHTQYF
>TRBV9|TRBJ2-2|NA|TRBD2|17
TGTGCCAGCAGGACCGGACTAGCGGGAGCAAGAACCGGGGAGCTGTTTTTT
CASRTGLAGARTGELFF
>TRBV28|TRBJ2-1|NA|TRBD2|13
TGTGCCAGCACCCTAGCGGGAGGGTTTGAGCAGTTCTTC
CASTLAGGFEQFF
>TRBV5-1|TRBJ2-7|NA|TRBD2|14
TGCGCCAGCAGCGAGGGACTAGCGGGAGTAGAGCAGTACTTC
CASSEGLAGVEQYF
>TRBV5-1|TRBJ2-3|NA|TRBD2|18
TGCGCCAGCAGCTTATCCCTAGCGGGAGGGTTTGGCACAGATACGCAGTATTTT
CASSLSLAGGFGTDTQYF
>TRBV18|TRBJ1-1|NA|NA|14
TGTGCCAGCTCACCACTGTCTCGGAACACTGAAGCTTTCTTT
CASSPLSRNTEAFF
>TRBV30|TRBJ2-5|NA|NA|11
TGTGCCTGGAGTGATCGAGAGACCCAGTACTTC
CAWSDRETQYF
>TRBV6-6|TRBJ1-4|NA|TRBD1|15
TGTGCCAGCAGTCGACAGGGCGGGAGGGGTGAAAAACTGTTTTTT
CASSRQGGRGEKLFF
>TRBV6-1|TRBJ2-3|once|TRBD1|15
TGTGCCAGCAGGGGGACAGGGGCCTACACAGATACGCAGTATTTT
CASRGTGAYTDTQYF
>TRBV28|TRBJ2-2|NA|TRBD1|15
TGTGCCAGCAGGAGACAGGGGACGAACACCGGGGAGCTGTTTTTT
CASRRQGTNTGELFF
>TRBV5-6|TRBJ2-1|NA|TRBD2|15
TGTGCCAGCAGCTTGTTGACTAGCGGGAGCGGTGAGCAGTTCTTC
CASSLLTSGSGEQFF
>TRBV28|TRBJ2-6|NA|NA|17
TGTGCCAGCAGTTTGAGGCAGGGGAAAAACGGGGCCAACGTCCTGACTTTC
CASSLRQGKNGANVLTF
>TRBV7-9|TRBJ1-1|NA|TRBD1|16
TGTGCCAGCAGCCTCGGGGACAGGGGGCGCGCCACTGAAGCTTTCTTT
CASSLGDRGRATEAFF
>TRBV27|TRBJ2-1|NA|TRBD2|15
TGTGCCAGCAGTTTAGGGTCTAGCGGGAAGAATGAGCAGTTCTTC
CASSLGSSGKNEQFF
>TRBV19|TRBJ2-5|once|NA|11
TGTGCCAGTAGTAGGGCAGAGACCCAGTACTTC
CASSRAETQYF
>TRBV27|TRBJ1-5|NA|TRBD1|14
TGTGCCAGCAGTTTGAGGACAGGTTATCAGCCCCAGCATTTT
CASSLRTGYQPQHF
>TRBV28|TRBJ2-5|NA|NA|14
TGTGCCAGCACCGGGCAGGGGTATCGGGAGACCCAGTACTTC
CASTGQGYRETQYF
>TRBV7-2|TRBJ2-1|NA|TRBD2|16
TGTGCCAGCAGCCTGCTGGGCGGGAGAACTGGCAATGAGCAGTTCTTC
CASSLLGGRTGNEQFF